The 24 T cell receptor beta chains below come from one sample, sequenced in a study of T cell changes during pregnancy in multiple sclerosis. Libraries were prepared by immunoSEQ multiplex PCR; TCRdb keeps only in-frame clonotypes and omits some of them. The table lists fewer than 55,000 clones, around nine tenths of them singletons. The material was CD4+ T cells from peripheral blood mononuclear cells, obtained in the third trimester of pregnancy. These receptors were taken from a female donor with multiple sclerosis, enrolled in a pregnancy study.

This clone was seen only once. This rearrangement joins TRBV6-6 to TRBJ1-1; 7 bases are a match to TRBD1. This CDR3 region has 14 residues. The trim removed 4 bases at V and 4 bases at J, leaving 6 bases unmatched. From germline, CDR1 is MNHNY and CDR2 SVGAGI (reference sequence). The CDR3 bases are TGTGCCAGCAGTTCTCCGACAGGGTCCACTGAAGCTTTCTTT. Its protein product is CASSSPTGSTEAFF.

This sequence joins TRBV7-2 and TRBJ1-2, with no clear D. Trimming stripped 3 bases from V and 3 bases from J, with 14 bases between. This CDR3 has 15 amino acids. Germline assignment: CDR1 SGHTA and CDR2 FQGNSA. DNA of the CDR3: TGTGCCAGCAGCTTGCGGCTTCGGAGCGACTATGGCTACACCTTC. Its translation is CASSLRLRSDYGYTF. The variable domain in full, completed from reference TRBV7-2 and TRBJ1-2, reads GAGVSQSPSNKVTEKGKDVELRCDPISGHTALYWYRQSLGQGLEFLIYFQGNSAPDKSGLPSDRFSAERTGGSVSTLTIQRTQQEDSAVYLCASSLRLRSDYGYTFGSGTRLTVV.

J is TRBJ2-7 and V is TRBV27, with D possibly TRBD2 on 6 matching bases. Trimming left V 6 bases short and J 4 bases short, with 13 bases between. The CDR3 is 13 residues long. Germline V CDR1 and CDR2: MNHEY, SMNVEV (reference sequence). The CDR3 spells CASSLTSRYEQYF. In DNA, the CDR3 is TGTGCCAGCAGCTTGACTAGTCGGTACGAGCAGTACTTC.

This clone has a single count. The chain carries TRBV7-2 and TRBJ2-5, with D possibly TRBD2 on 6 matching bases. Germline V CDR1 and CDR2: SGHTA, FQGNSA. This CDR3 spans 16 amino acids. V gave up 1 base and J gave up 6 bases, with 18 bases separating them. The CDR3 is CASSLVLTSIGQTQYF. The CDR3 DNA follows: TGTGCCAGCAGCTTAGTCCTGACTAGTATCGGTCAGACCCAGTACTTC. The entire variable domain, with the rest obtained from reference TRBV7-2 and TRBJ2-5, is as follows: GAGVSQSPSNKVTEKGKDVELRCDPISGHTALYWYRQSLGQGLEFLIYFQGNSAPDKSGLPSDRFSAERTGGSVSTLTIQRTQQEDSAVYLCASSLVLTSIGQTQYFGPGTRLLVL.

This sequence joins TRBV2 and TRBJ2-6, with 7 bases lining up with TRBD1. There are 16 residues in the CDR3. The J segment lost 0 bases and the V segment lost 10 bases, leaving 9 bases of the junction unmatched. Per germline, CDR1 SNHLY and CDR2 FYNNEI. The CDR3 nucleotides are TGTGCCACCACGGGACAGCCCGTCTCTGGGGCCAACGTCCTGACTTTC. Translated: CATTGQPVSGANVLTF.

This clone was seen only once. The chain is built from TRBV11-1 and TRBJ1-1; 7 bases align to TRBD1. The CDR3 has 17 amino acids. V lost 5 bases, J lost 6 bases, and 18 bases stayed unmatched. The germline V gene encodes CDR1 SGHAT and CDR2 FQDESV (reference sequence). CDR3 residues: CASSLTGWGRSEAEAFF. CDR3 sequence (DNA): TGTGCCAGCAGCCTGACAGGGTGGGGGCGTTCGGAAGCTGAAGCTTTCTTT.

The chain links TRBV6-5 to TRBJ2-2; no definite D call. Looked up from germline, CDR1 is MNHEY and CDR2 is SVGAGI. V was cut by 5 bases and J by 2 bases, with 9 bases left in between. CDR3 length: 14 residues. The CDR3 protein is CASSNYINTGELFF. CDR3 sequence (DNA): TGTGCCAGCAGTAACTACATTAACACCGGGGAGCTGTTTTTT.

CDR3 DNA sequence: TGCGCCAGCAGCTTAGCCGGGACACCGAATCAGCCCCAGCATTTT. Translating it yields CASSLAGTPNQPQHF. The chain has TRBV5-1 and TRBJ1-5; D might be TRBD1 (6 bases). Trimming left V 2 bases short and J 4 bases short, with 13 bases between. CDR3 size: 15 residues. The germline V gene encodes CDR1 SGHRS and CDR2 YFSETQ.

This chain links TRBV30 with TRBJ1-1; D unresolved. The CDR3 is 11 amino acids. CDR1 and CDR2 (germline): GTSNPN, SVGIG (reference sequence). Trimming left V 5 bases short and J 4 bases short, with 8 bases between. CDR3 bases: TGTGCCTGGGAGAGGAGCACTGAAGCTTTCTTT. Its protein product is CAWERSTEAFF.

This sequence joins TRBV19 and TRBJ1-2; the D is unclear. CDR1 and CDR2 from the germline V gene are LNHDA and SQIVND (reference sequence). The CDR3 covers 14 residues. Trimming removed 10 bases from V and 10 bases from J, with 25 bases in between. For the CDR3, the DNA is TGTGCCACCTTATCCCCTTATTCCCTAGACCACTACACCTTC. Protein product: CATLSPYSLDHYTF.

V is TRBV6-1 and J is TRBJ1-5, with TRBD1 matching 9 bases. Losses at the gene ends were 8 bases for V and 3 bases for J; bases not matched to a gene: 2. Germline CDR1 MNHNS, CDR2 SASEGT. The CDR3 is 13 amino acids. This CDR3 is CASGTGFNQPQHF. The CDR3 DNA sequence: TGTGCCAGCGGGACAGGGTTCAATCAGCCCCAGCATTTT.

This chain connects TRBV11-2 to TRBJ1-2, with D possibly TRBD1 on 6 matching bases. Germline values: CDR1 SGHAT, CDR2 FQNNGV. This CDR3 is 14 amino acids long. V dropped 0 bases and J dropped 6 bases, with 11 bases sitting between them. The CDR3 region is CASSLENRVDGYTF. The CDR3 DNA reads TGTGCCAGCAGCTTAGAAAACAGGGTGGATGGCTACACCTTC.

The rearrangement uses TRBV5-1 and TRBJ2-1, with 11 bases aligning to TRBD2. Trimming removed 4 bases from V and 4 bases from J; junction bases left unmatched: 10. The CDR3 loop spans 17 amino acids. The germline V gene has CDR1 SGHRS and CDR2 YFSETQ. Here the CDR3 reads CASSPNPTSGRYNEQFF. In DNA, the CDR3 is TGCGCCAGCAGCCCCAATCCCACTAGCGGGAGATACAATGAGCAGTTCTTC.

This clone came up a few times. The chain links TRBV19 to TRBJ1-3; D may be TRBD1 (5 bases). The CDR3 is made up of 17 amino acids. V was cut by 3 bases and J by 0 bases, with 15 bases left in between. CDR1 is LNHDA and CDR2 is SQIVND in the germline V gene (reference sequence). CDR3 sequence (DNA): TGTGCCAGTAGTATTTCCAGGGCCCGCAGCTCTGGAAACACCATATATTTT. It specifies CASSISRARSSGNTIYF.

The gene calls are TRBV5-4 and TRBJ1-1; TRBD1 is a possible D gene (5 bases). Germline-derived CDR1 and CDR2 are SGHNT and YYREEE (reference sequence). With 2 bases removed from V and 5 bases from J, the gap between germline ends came to 10 bases. There are 13 residues in the CDR3. CDR3 region: CASSFGQGTEAFF. CDR3 in DNA: TGTGCCAGCAGCTTCGGACAAGGAACTGAAGCTTTCTTT.

This clone has a single count. CDR3 bases: TGTGCCAGCAGCTTAGGGCACCGCCGCTCCTTCGGGGAAAACATTCAGTACTTC. Amino acid sequence: CASSLGHRRSFGENIQYF. The J gene is TRBJ2-4, the V gene TRBV13; tentative D call: TRBD2 (5 bases). This CDR3 is built from 18 residues. The germline V and J ends were trimmed by 0 bases and 5 bases, with 20 bases remaining between them. Germline lookup yields CDR1 PRHDT and CDR2 FYEKMQ (reference sequence). Looking up the rest from reference TRBV13 and TRBJ2-4 gives the full variable domain: AAGVIQSPRHLIKEKRETATLKCYPIPRHDTVYWYQQGPGQDPQFLISFYEKMQSDKGSIPDRFSAQQFSDYHSELNMSSLELGDSALYFCASSLGHRRSFGENIQYFGAGTRLSVL.

This rearrangement joins TRBV6-1 to TRBJ1-2; 7 bases map to TRBD1. The CDR3 totals 13 residues. The ends lost 5 bases at V and 3 bases at J; junction bases unmatched: 3. Germline values: CDR1 MNHNS, CDR2 SASEGT. The CDR3 region is CASSTGADYGYTF. CDR3 nucleotide sequence: TGTGCCAGCAGTACAGGGGCGGACTATGGCTACACCTTC.

This chain joins TRBV2 and TRBJ2-3; tentative D call: TRBD2 (6 bases). V lost 6 bases and J lost 3, with 13 bases in between. Germline V gives CDR1 SNHLY, CDR2 FYNNEI. This CDR3 is 14 amino acids long. CDR3 in DNA: TGTGCCAGCAGGGCGGGTCGGGGGACAGATACGCAGTATTTT. Translation: CASRAGRGTDTQYF. Complete variable domain (other parts from reference TRBV2 and TRBJ2-3): EPEVTQTPSHQVTQMGQEVILRCVPISNHLYFYWYRQILGQKVEFLVSFYNNEISEKSEIFDDQFSVERPDGSNFTLKIRSTKLEDSAMYFCASRAGRGTDTQYFGPGTRLTVL.

The chain carries TRBV7-9 and TRBJ1-3; D gene unclear. The V gene lost 8 bases and the J gene lost 0 bases, with 8 bases spanning the gap. Germline V CDR1 and CDR2: SEHNR, FQNEAQ (reference sequence). There are 13 residues in the CDR3. The chain's CDR3 is CASLYHSGNTIYF. The DNA for the CDR3 is TGTGCCAGCCTCTACCACTCTGGAAACACCATATATTTT.

V gene TRBV7-9 combines with J gene TRBJ1-5; TRBD1 matches at 8 bases. V lost 8 bases, J lost 2 bases, and 8 bases stayed unmatched. CDR3 size: 15 residues. Looked up from germline, CDR1 is SEHNR and CDR2 is FQNEAQ (reference sequence). CDR3: CASGLDRVGNQPQHF. CDR3 sequence (DNA): TGTGCCAGCGGGTTGGACAGGGTGGGCAATCAGCCCCAGCATTTT.

J is TRBJ2-1 and V is TRBV9, with 13 nucleotides matching TRBD2. The CDR3 loop spans 17 amino acids. V gave up 0 bases and J gave up 5 bases; unmatched junction bases: 5. Germline assignment: CDR1 SGDLS and CDR2 YYNGEE. The CDR3 DNA sequence: TGTGCCAGCAGCGTAGGACTAGCGGGGGGACCCGACAATGAGCAGTTCTTC. Translation gives CASSVGLAGGPDNEQFF.

The chain has TRBV11-2 and TRBJ1-2; possibly TRBD1 for D (5 bases). This CDR3 is built from 14 residues. Germline CDR1 and CDR2: SGHAT and FQNNGV. V was pared by 1 base and J by 4 bases, with 10 bases between. CDR3 amino acids: CASSLGQSRYGYTF. CDR3 DNA sequence: TGTGCCAGCAGCTTAGGACAGTCCCGCTATGGCTACACCTTC.

Points on this clone: Germline is not matched at one junction end, which may reflect a read error. The chain combines TRBV5-1 with TRBJ1-2, with 10 bases matching TRBD1. Germline CDR1 is SGHRS and CDR2 is YFSETQ. This CDR3 comprises 18 residues. The CDR3 sequence is CASSLAQGQGSSNYGYTF. CDR3 bases: TGCGCCAGCAGTTTGGCGCAGGGACAGGGGAGTTCAAACTATGGCTACACCTTC.

This clone was observed once. The chain recombines TRBV12-5 with TRBJ2-7; 12 positions agree with TRBD1. CDR1 and CDR2 from the germline V gene are LGHNT and FRNRAP. The ends lost 4 bases at V and 1 base at J; junction bases unmatched: 2. CDR3 size: 15 residues. CDR3 nucleotides: TGTGCTAGTGGTTCGGGACAGGGGGCATCCTACGAGCAGTACTTC. Its translation: CASGSGQGASYEQYF.